This T cell receptor (beta chain) was found in a study of blood T cell repertoires in COVID-19. Background on the study: Sites in the United States, Italy and Spain provided acute and convalescent COVID-19 samples. T cells, B-cell-depleted T cells, or PBMCs supplied cDNA or gDNA.

With 5 bases removed from V and 4 bases from J, the gap between germline ends came to 14 bases. Germline assignment: CDR1 MNHEY and CDR2 SMNVEV (reference sequence). The CDR3 runs to 15 residues. Generated by immunoSEQ multiplex PCR, the TCRdb table keeps only in-frame clones and is missing some. This table holds more than 35,000 clones, just under 70% found once. The specimen sequenced was peripheral blood. J is TRBJ2-2 and V is TRBV27; D might be TRBD1 (5 bases). The TCR comes from a man older than 75 with acute or convalescent COVID-19. Here the CDR3 reads CASSKVGDSTGELFF. For the CDR3, the DNA is TGTGCCAGCAGTAAGGTTGGAGACAGCACCGGGGAGCTGTTTTTT.